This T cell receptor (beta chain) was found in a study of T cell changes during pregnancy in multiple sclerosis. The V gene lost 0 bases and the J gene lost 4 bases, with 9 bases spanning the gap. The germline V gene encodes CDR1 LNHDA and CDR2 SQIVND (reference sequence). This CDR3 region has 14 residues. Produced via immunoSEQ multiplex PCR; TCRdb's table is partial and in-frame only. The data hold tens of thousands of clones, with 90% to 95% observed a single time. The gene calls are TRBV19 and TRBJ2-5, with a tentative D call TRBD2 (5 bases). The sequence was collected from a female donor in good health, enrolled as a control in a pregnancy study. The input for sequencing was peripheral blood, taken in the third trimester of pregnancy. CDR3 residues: CASSIEGVGETQYF. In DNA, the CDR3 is TGTGCCAGTAGTATAGAGGGAGTCGGAGAGACCCAGTACTTC.